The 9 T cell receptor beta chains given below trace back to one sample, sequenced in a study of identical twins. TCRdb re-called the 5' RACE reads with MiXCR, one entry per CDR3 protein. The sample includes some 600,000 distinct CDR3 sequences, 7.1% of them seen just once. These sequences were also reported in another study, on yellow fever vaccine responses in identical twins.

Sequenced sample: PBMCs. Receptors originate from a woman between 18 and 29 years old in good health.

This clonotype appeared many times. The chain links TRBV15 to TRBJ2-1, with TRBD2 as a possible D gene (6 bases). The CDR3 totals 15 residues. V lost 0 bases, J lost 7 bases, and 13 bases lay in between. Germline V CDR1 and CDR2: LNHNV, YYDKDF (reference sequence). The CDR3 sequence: CATSRDRAAGNEQFF. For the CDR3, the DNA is TGTGCCACCAGCAGAGATCGGGCTGCGGGGAATGAGCAGTTCTTC. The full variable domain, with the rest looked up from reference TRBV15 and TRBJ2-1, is DAMVIQNPRYQVTQFGKPVTLSCSQTLNHNVMYWYQQKSSQAPKLLFHYYDKDFNNEADTPDNFQSRRPNTSFCFLDIRSPGLGDTAMYLCATSRDRAAGNEQFFGPGTRLTVL.

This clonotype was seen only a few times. CDR3 nucleotide sequence: TGCGCCAGCAGCGGACCAAAAGCCTACGAGCAGTACGTC. The encoded protein is CASSGPKAYEQYV. The chain carries TRBV5-1 and TRBJ2-7, with D uncertain. The ends were cut back, 4 bases at V and 2 bases at J, with 10 bases in the middle. The length of the CDR3 is 13 residues. Germline loops: CDR1 SGHRS, CDR2 YFSETQ.

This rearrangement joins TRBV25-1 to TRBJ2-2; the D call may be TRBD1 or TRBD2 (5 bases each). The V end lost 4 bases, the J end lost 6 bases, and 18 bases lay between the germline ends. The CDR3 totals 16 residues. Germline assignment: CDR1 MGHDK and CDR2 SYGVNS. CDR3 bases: TGTGCCAGCAGTGGGACAAGAGGGTTTTCCCCCGGGGAGCTGTTTTTT. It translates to CASSGTRGFSPGELFF. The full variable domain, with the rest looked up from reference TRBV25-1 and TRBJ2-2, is EADIYQTPRYLVIGTGKKITLECSQTMGHDKMYWYQQDPGMELHLIHYSYGVNSTEKGDLSSESTVSRIRTEHFPLTLESARPSHTSQYLCASSGTRGFSPGELFFGEGSRLTVL.

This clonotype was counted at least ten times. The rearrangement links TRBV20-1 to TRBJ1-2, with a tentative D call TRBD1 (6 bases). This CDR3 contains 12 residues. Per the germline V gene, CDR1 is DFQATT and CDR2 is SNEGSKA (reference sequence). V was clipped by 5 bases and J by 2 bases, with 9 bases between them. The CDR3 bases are TGCAGTGCTTCAACAGGGAACTATGGCTACACCTTC. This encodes CSASTGNYGYTF.

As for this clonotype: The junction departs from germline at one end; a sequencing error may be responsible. The DNA for the CDR3 is TGCTGTGCTAGAGGGGAGGGGCTAGCGGGAGTTCAGGAGACCCAGTACTTC. This codes for CCARGEGLAGVQETQYF. V gene TRBV20-1 combines with J gene TRBJ2-5; 10 bases fit TRBD2. The CDR3 spans 17 residues. Germline CDR1 and CDR2: DFQATT and SNEGSKA (reference sequence).

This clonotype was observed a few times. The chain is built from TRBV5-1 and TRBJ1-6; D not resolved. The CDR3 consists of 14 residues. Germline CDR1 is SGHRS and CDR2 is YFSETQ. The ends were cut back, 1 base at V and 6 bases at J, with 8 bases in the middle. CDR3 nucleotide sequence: TGCGCCAGCAGCTTGTGGGGTTCTAATTCACCCCTCCACTTT. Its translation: CASSLWGSNSPLHF.

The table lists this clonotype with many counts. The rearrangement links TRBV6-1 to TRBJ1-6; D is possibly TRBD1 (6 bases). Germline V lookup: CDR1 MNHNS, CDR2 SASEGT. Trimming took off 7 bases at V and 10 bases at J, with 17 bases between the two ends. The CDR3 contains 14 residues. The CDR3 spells CASKKRDIGSPLHF. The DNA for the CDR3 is TGTGCCAGCAAAAAACGGGACATCGGCTCACCCCTCCACTTT.

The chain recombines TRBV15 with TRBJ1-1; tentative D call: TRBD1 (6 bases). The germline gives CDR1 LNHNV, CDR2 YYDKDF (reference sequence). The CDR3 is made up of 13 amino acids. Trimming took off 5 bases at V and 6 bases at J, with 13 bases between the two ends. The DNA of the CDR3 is TGTGCCACCAGCCCCCACAGGGTGGCTGAAGCTTTCTTT. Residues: CATSPHRVAEAFF.

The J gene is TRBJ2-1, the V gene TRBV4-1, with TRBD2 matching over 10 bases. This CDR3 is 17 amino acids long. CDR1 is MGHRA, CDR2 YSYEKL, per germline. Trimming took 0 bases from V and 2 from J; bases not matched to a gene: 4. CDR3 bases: TGCGCCAGCAGCCAAGAGGTCCTAGCGGGGGCCTACAATGAGCAGTTCTTC. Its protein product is CASSQEVLAGAYNEQFF.